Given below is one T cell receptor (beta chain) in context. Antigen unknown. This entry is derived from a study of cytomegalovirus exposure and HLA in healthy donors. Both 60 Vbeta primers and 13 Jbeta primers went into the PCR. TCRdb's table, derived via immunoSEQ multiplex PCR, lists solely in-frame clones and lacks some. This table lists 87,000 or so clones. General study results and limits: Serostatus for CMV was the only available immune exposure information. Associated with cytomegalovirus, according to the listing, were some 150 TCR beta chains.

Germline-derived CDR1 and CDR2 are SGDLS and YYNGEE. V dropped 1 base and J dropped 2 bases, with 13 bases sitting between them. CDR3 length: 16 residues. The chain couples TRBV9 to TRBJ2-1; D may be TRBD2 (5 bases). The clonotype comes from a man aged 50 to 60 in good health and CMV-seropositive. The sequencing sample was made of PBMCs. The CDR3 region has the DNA TGTGCCAGCAGCGTAAATGAGGGATTGGCCTACAATGAGCAGTTCTTC. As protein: CASSVNEGLAYNEQFF. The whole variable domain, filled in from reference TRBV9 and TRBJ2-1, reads DSGVTQTPKHLITATGQRVTLRCSPRSGDLSVYWYQQSLDQGLQFLIQYYNGEERAKGNILERFSAQQFPDLHSELNLSSLELGDSALYFCASSVNEGLAYNEQFFGPGTRLTVL.